The sequence of this T cell receptor (beta chain) was determined in a study of blood T cell repertoires in COVID-19. Whole-study context: Nucleic acid was either cDNA or gDNA, and it came from T cells, B-cell-depleted T cells, or PBMCs.

The CDR3 has 15 residues. From germline, CDR1 is MGHDK and CDR2 SYGVNS. The J segment lost 3 bases and the V segment lost 4 bases, leaving 4 bases of the junction unmatched. Assay: immunoSEQ multiplex PCR; the TCRdb copy retains only in-frame clones and omits some. This table has hundreds of thousands of clones, around 84% appearing once. Allocation to cohorts depended on clinical history reported by the participants. Sequencing was done on a sample of PBMCs or T cells enriched from blood (not recorded which). The clonotype was recovered from a man aged 25-45 years with acute COVID-19. The chain links TRBV25-1 to TRBJ2-1, with 9 bases fitting TRBD2. The CDR3 sequence: CASSGSSGVYNEQFF. In nucleotides, the CDR3 is TGTGCCAGCAGTGGATCTAGCGGGGTCTACAATGAGCAGTTCTTC.